This T cell receptor beta chain was documented in a study of blood T cells in healthy people across ages. In the case of this clonotype: Lacking the conserved final phenylalanine or tryptophan, this CDR3 likely reflects a read error.

V lost 3 bases and J lost 11, with 17 bases in between. Germline V lookup: CDR1 MNHEY, CDR2 SMNVEV (reference sequence). This CDR3 is built from 14 residues. A second PCR of about 7 to 12 cycles used a sample-barcoded 5' primer and a J-beta primer mix. Every cDNA molecule carried a tag from a template-switch adaptor bearing 12 random nucleotides. Using its own MiXCR run on the 5' RACE reads, TCRdb lists one record per CDR3 protein. The sample has about 720,000 distinct CDR3 sequences, approximately 21% seen once. Every sample gave at least 5 micrograms of total RNA when it was extracted. The sequenced sample was blood. This clonotype was sampled from a man aged 65 to 85 in good health. The chain links TRBV27 to TRBJ2-1; D ambiguous. CDR3 sequence: CASSFTPVGRKQFL. CDR3 DNA sequence: TGTGCCAGCAGTTTCACCCCAGTAGGACGGAAGCAGTTCCTC.